A single sample gave rise to the 27 T cell receptor beta chains below, sequenced in a study of human T cells and chemical hapten exposure (dated by TCRdb to the early 2020s). The time point label corresponds to: pre-sensitization, week 0. This specimen's treatment or condition label, per the study, means: therapeutic diphenylcyclopropenone sensitization with weekly scalp DPC. Unfractionated whole blood was collected in Tempus Blood RNA tubes, and total RNA was extracted from that blood. The method was RACE. Data came from a NextSeq 500. Using fastp at Q25 and MiXCR, TCRdb reprocessed the public reads and kept productive beta chains. Rows merge per CDR3 protein into single entries with the most common DNA and genes. The sample table records approximately 52,000 distinct CDR3 sequences; around a tenth of these occur just once. The top ten constitute about 9.6% of the sample. The material was whole blood, obtained in connection with sensitization to the hapten diphenylcyclopropenone (DPC). These receptors came from a young woman with alopecia areata. Some clones in this sample may be carry-over from other donors' samples.

In this sample, this clonotype turned up many times. V and J are TRBV20-1 and TRBJ2-7; maybe TRBD1 (5 bases). The germline gives CDR1 DFQATT, CDR2 SNEGSKA (reference sequence). V dropped 6 bases and J dropped 3 bases, with 24 bases sitting between them. The CDR3 contains 16 residues. As DNA, the CDR3 is TGCAGTGCCGGACGACAGCCGCTTACTTTAAACTACGAGCAGTACTTC. Translated, it gives CSAGRQPLTLNYEQYF.

Points on this clonotype: A single base separates this from a much larger clone, so it may be a read error. The rearrangement uses TRBV29-1 and TRBJ2-3; 10 bases fit TRBD2. The CDR3 consists of 15 residues. Germline CDR1 reads SQVTM; CDR2 reads ANQGSEA. V lost 3 bases, J lost 2 bases, and 5 bases stayed unmatched. CDR3 DNA sequence: TGCAGCGTTGATCAGACTAGCGGGTACACAGATACGCAGTATTTT. This sequence encodes CSVDQTSGYTDTQYF.

The V gene is TRBV6-5, the J gene TRBJ2-6; weak D call: TRBD1 (5 bases). Trimming removed 5 bases from V and 1 base from J, with 15 bases in between. The CDR3 has 17 residues. Germline values: CDR1 MNHEY, CDR2 SVGAGI. For the CDR3, the DNA is TGTGCCAGCAGTCTACAAGGGGTTGGGTCTGGGGCCAACGTCCTGACTTTC. Its protein product is CASSLQGVGSGANVLTF.

In nucleotides, the CDR3 is TGTGCCAGCAGCAGGGGGGTCCCTGAAGCTTTCTTT. Amino acid sequence: CASSRGVPEAFF. The chain carries TRBV12-3 or TRBV12-4 and TRBJ1-1; 7 nucleotides agree with TRBD1. V dropped 6 bases and J dropped 6; count of bases not matched to a gene: 4. The CDR3 loop spans 12 amino acids.

This clonotype was observed a handful of times. This CDR3 reads CSARDEGYGYTF. In nucleotides, the CDR3 is TGCAGTGCTAGAGATGAGGGCTATGGCTACACCTTC. V gene TRBV20-1 combines with J gene TRBJ1-2; no reliable D call. Deletions cut 0 bases from V and 4 bases from J, with 6 bases between. From germline, CDR1 is DFQATT and CDR2 SNEGSKA (reference sequence). The CDR3 covers 12 residues.

The rearrangement uses TRBV4-2 and TRBJ1-4; the match to TRBD1 covers 11 bases. V dropped 2 bases and J dropped 6; count of bases not matched to a gene: 5. Germline-derived CDR1 and CDR2 are LGHNA and YNFKEQ. This CDR3 spans 16 amino acids. CDR3 protein: CASSQNLGQGDEKLFF. Written as DNA, the CDR3 is TGTGCCAGCAGCCAAAATCTGGGACAGGGGGATGAAAAACTGTTTTTT.

This clonotype was picked up a small number of times. The gene calls are TRBV12-3 or TRBV12-4 and TRBJ1-5, with 9 bases aligning to TRBD1. The CDR3 spans 15 residues. Trimming cost V 6 bases and J 3 bases; bases outside gene matches: 6. CDR3 sequence: CASSWGQGLNQPQHF. CDR3 sequence (DNA): TGTGCCAGCAGCTGGGGACAGGGACTCAATCAGCCCCAGCATTTT.

This clonotype was seen many times. The gene calls are TRBV10-2 and TRBJ2-7, with a weak D call TRBD1 (6 bases). CDR1 is WSHSY and CDR2 is SAAADI in the germline V gene. V lost 5 bases and J 2 bases, leaving 10 bases between the germline ends. The CDR3 is 13 residues long. The CDR3 is CASSQGQAYEQYF. The CDR3 DNA sequence: TGCGCCAGCAGTCAGGGACAAGCCTACGAGCAGTACTTC.

The table lists this clonotype with a few counts. V usage is TRBV6-6 and J usage is TRBJ2-1; 11 positions match TRBD1. The CDR3 is made up of 14 amino acids. The trim removed 6 bases at V and 9 bases at J, leaving 7 bases unmatched. Looked up from germline, CDR1 is MNHNY and CDR2 is SVGAGI (reference sequence). The CDR3 here is CASRPGQGDPEQFF. CDR3 sequence (DNA): TGTGCCAGCAGGCCGGGACAGGGGGATCCTGAGCAGTTCTTC.

The V call is TRBV28, the J call TRBJ2-7; tentatively, D is TRBD2 (5 bases). Trimming took off 4 bases at V and 2 bases at J, with 6 bases between the two ends. This CDR3 has 12 residues. Germline CDR1 reads MDHEN; CDR2 reads SYDVKM. CDR3 protein: CASSSGTYEQYF. Here the CDR3 DNA reads TGTGCCAGCAGTTCCGGGACCTACGAGCAGTACTTC.

The chain has TRBV4-2 and TRBJ1-5, with D uncertain. V lost 0 bases, J lost 0 bases, and 9 bases lay in between. Germline V gene data show CDR1 as LGHNA and CDR2 as YNFKEQ. This CDR3 is 16 amino acids long. The CDR3 DNA reads TGTGCCAGCAGCCAAGATGCCGTGGATAGCAATCAGCCCCAGCATTTT. Amino acids: CASSQDAVDSNQPQHF.

This clonotype was found many times. The chain couples TRBV2 to TRBJ2-2; D is unclear. V gave up 2 bases and J gave up 7 bases, with 11 bases separating them. Germline CDR1 is SNHLY and CDR2 is FYNNEI. The CDR3 is made up of 14 amino acids. CDR3: CASSERSSGGELFF. CDR3 in DNA: TGTGCCAGCAGTGAAAGGAGTTCCGGCGGGGAGCTGTTTTTT.

The sample holds a few counts of this clonotype. The CDR3 loop is CASSREGQGLDQPQHF. CDR3 sequence (DNA): TGTGCCAGCAGCCGGGAGGGACAGGGCTTAGATCAGCCCCAGCATTTT. The rearrangement joins TRBV7-8 to TRBJ1-5; 9 bases are shared with TRBD1. The CDR3 runs 16 residues. The junction had 10 bases not matched to a gene; V was cut back by 5 bases and J by 5 bases. The germline V gene encodes CDR1 SGHVS and CDR2 FQNEAQ.

This clonotype was seen only a few times. The V gene is TRBV9, the J gene TRBJ2-7; D not certain. CDR1 SGDLS and CDR2 YYNGEE come from the germline V gene. This CDR3 spans 12 amino acids. Trimming took 4 bases from V and 0 from J, leaving 5 bases between them. In nucleotides, the CDR3 is TGTGCCAGCAGCAAGGACTCCTACGAGCAGTACTTC. The encoded protein is CASSKDSYEQYF.

The chain is built from TRBV5-6 and TRBJ1-2; tentatively, D is TRBD1 (5 bases). The CDR3 runs to 15 residues. Germline V gene sequence: CDR1 SGHDT, CDR2 YYEEEE. V lost 0 bases, J lost 4 bases, and 13 bases lay in between. Here the CDR3 reads CASSLVPGEAYGYTF. The CDR3 nucleotides read TGTGCCAGCAGCTTGGTACCGGGGGAGGCCTATGGCTACACCTTC.

In regard to this clonotype: The CDR3 does not end in the conserved phenylalanine or tryptophan, so this is likely a read error. The J gene is TRBJ2-2, the V gene TRBV27; D ambiguous. This CDR3 region has 12 residues. Trimming took 5 bases from V and 6 from J, leaving 7 bases between them. Germline CDR1 reads MNHEY; CDR2 reads SMNVEV (reference sequence). CDR3 sequence reads: CASSPQAGELFS. CDR3 DNA sequence: TGTGCCAGCAGTCCCCAGGCCGGGGAGCTGTTTTCT.

This clonotype was seen repeatedly, ten times or more. The rearrangement links TRBV6-2 or TRBV6-3 to TRBJ1-1; D is undetermined. The germline V gene encodes CDR1 MNHEY and CDR2 SVGEGT. This CDR3 region has 12 residues. Trimming stripped 5 bases from V and 4 bases from J, with 8 bases between. The CDR3: CASSEDITEAFF. The CDR3 DNA is TGTGCCAGCAGTGAAGACATCACTGAAGCTTTCTTT.

The chain carries TRBV5-4 and TRBJ2-2; unclear D gene. Deletions cut 0 bases from V and 0 bases from J, with 12 bases between. The CDR3 extends over 17 amino acids. The V gene's germline CDR1 is SGHNT and CDR2 YYREEE (reference sequence). CDR3 amino acids: CASSLVRGTTNTGELFF. The CDR3 nucleotides are TGTGCCAGCAGCTTGGTGAGAGGAACTACGAACACCGGGGAGCTGTTTTTT. Supplemented by reference TRBV5-4 and TRBJ2-2, the full variable domain reads ETGVTQSPTHLIKTRGQQVTLRCSSQSGHNTVSWYQQALGQGPQFIFQYYREEENGRGNFPPRFSGLQFPNYSSELNVNALELDDSALYLCASSLVRGTTNTGELFFGEGSRLTVL.

J is TRBJ1-2 and V is TRBV4-2, with 7 bases lining up with TRBD1. Germline loops: CDR1 LGHNA, CDR2 YNFKEQ. The CDR3 runs 15 residues. V was clipped by 4 bases and J by 0 bases; unmatched bases: 5. The CDR3 is CASSRRTGSNYGYTF. The CDR3 region has the DNA TGTGCCAGCAGCCGAAGGACAGGCTCTAACTATGGCTACACCTTC.

The rearrangement links TRBV19 to TRBJ2-7; 9 bases are shared with TRBD1. V lost 3 bases to trimming and J lost 2 bases; unmatched junction nucleotides: 8. The CDR3 contains 16 residues. Germline CDR1 is LNHDA and CDR2 is SQIVND (reference sequence). CDR3 sequence reads: CASSMGGQGNPYEQYF. For the CDR3, the DNA is TGTGCCAGTAGTATGGGAGGACAGGGGAACCCCTACGAGCAGTACTTC.

The chain couples TRBV6-5 to TRBJ1-1, with 11 nucleotides matching TRBD1. The germline V gene encodes CDR1 MNHEY and CDR2 SVGAGI. This CDR3 contains 14 residues. The V gene end was trimmed by 4 bases and the J gene end by 4 bases; junction bases not matched to a gene: 2. As DNA, the CDR3 is TGTGCCAGCAGTTGGGGACAGGGGGGCACTGAAGCTTTCTTT. Its translation: CASSWGQGGTEAFF.

This clonotype was seen ten or more times. The chain combines TRBV19 with TRBJ2-2, with D tentatively TRBD1 (6 bases). V was cut by 5 bases and J by 6 bases, with 13 bases left in between. Germline CDR1 is LNHDA and CDR2 is SQIVND (reference sequence). The CDR3 is 14 amino acids. CDR3 sequence: CASSAPHRAGELFF. Here the CDR3 DNA reads TGTGCCAGTAGTGCTCCCCACAGGGCCGGGGAGCTGTTTTTT.

This clonotype was observed a handful of times. The chain links TRBV7-7 to TRBJ2-3; 7 nucleotides align to TRBD2. The CDR3 has 14 amino acids. Germline V lookup: CDR1 SSHAT, CDR2 FNYEAQ (reference sequence). Losses at the gene ends were 5 bases for V and 5 bases for J; bases not matched to a gene: 7. Here the CDR3 DNA reads TGTGCCAGCAGCGCCAGGACTAGACAAGATACGCAGTATTTT. It is translated as CASSARTRQDTQYF.

In this sample, this clonotype turned up many times. Here the CDR3 reads CATCEEVFLIAYTF. CDR3 nucleotide sequence: TGTGCCACCTGTGAGGAGGTTTTTCTCATCGCCTACACCTTC. This rearrangement joins TRBV6-4 to TRBJ1-2, with unresolved D. Trimming cost V 10 bases and J 10 bases, with 25 bases left between them. The CDR3 has 14 amino acids. Germline lookup yields CDR1 MRHNA and CDR2 SNTAGT.

In its sample, this clonotype was seen many times. The chain uses TRBV12-3 or TRBV12-4 and TRBJ1-1, with D unclear. The germline V and J ends were trimmed by 3 bases and 2 bases, with 16 bases remaining between them. The CDR3 runs 16 residues. The DNA for the CDR3 is TGTGCCAGCAGTTTCCATATTCTGCGGGCCAACACTGAAGCTTTCTTT. It encodes CASSFHILRANTEAFF.

The rearrangement joins TRBV7-2 to TRBJ2-7, with 9 bases matching TRBD1. Germline trimming cut 5 bases from V and 2 bases from J; bases unmatched to any gene: 10. Germline-derived CDR1 and CDR2 are SGHTA and FQGNSA. The CDR3 covers 16 residues. CDR3 sequence: CASSRGQGSKAYEQYF. The CDR3 nucleotides are TGTGCCAGCAGCCGGGGACAGGGTTCCAAGGCCTACGAGCAGTACTTC.

This clonotype was recorded a few times. The chain uses TRBV12-3 or TRBV12-4 and TRBJ1-2, with a tentative D call TRBD1 (5 bases). CDR3 length equals 13 residues. The germline V and J ends were trimmed by 5 bases and 6 bases, with 13 bases remaining between them. The CDR3 nucleotides read TGTGCCAGCAGTGGAATCGGGGCCAATGGCTACACCTTC. Translated: CASSGIGANGYTF.